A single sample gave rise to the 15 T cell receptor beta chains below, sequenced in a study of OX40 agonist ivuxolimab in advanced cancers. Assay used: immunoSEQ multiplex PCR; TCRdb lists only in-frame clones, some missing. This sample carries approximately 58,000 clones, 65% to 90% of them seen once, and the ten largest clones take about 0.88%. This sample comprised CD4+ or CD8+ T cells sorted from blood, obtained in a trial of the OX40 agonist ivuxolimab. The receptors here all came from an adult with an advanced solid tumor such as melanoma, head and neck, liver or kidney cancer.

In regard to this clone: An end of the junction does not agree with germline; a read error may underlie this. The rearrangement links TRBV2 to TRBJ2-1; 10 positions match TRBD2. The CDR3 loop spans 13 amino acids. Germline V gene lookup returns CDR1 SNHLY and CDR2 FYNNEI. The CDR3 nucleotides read TGTGCCAGCAGAGAAACTAGCGGGGAACGGAGCCTCTTC. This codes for CASRETSGERSLF.

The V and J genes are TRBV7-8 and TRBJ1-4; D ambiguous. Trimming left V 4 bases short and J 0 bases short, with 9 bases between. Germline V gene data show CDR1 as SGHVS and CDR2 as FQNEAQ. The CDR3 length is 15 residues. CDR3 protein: CASSSSRATNEKLFF. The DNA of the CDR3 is TGTGCCAGCAGCTCTTCACGAGCAACTAATGAAAAACTGTTTTTT.

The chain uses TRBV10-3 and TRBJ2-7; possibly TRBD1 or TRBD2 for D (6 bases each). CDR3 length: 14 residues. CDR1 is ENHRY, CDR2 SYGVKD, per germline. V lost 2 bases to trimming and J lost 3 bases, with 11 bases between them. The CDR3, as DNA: TGTGCCATCAGTGAGAGGGGGGTACTCTACGAGCAGTACTTC. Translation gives CAISERGVLYEQYF.

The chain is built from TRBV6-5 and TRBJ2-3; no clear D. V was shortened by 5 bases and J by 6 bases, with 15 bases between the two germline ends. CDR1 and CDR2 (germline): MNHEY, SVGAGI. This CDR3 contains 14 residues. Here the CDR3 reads CASSPSASMDTQYF. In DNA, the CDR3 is TGTGCCAGCAGTCCCTCCGCGTCCATGGATACGCAGTATTTT.

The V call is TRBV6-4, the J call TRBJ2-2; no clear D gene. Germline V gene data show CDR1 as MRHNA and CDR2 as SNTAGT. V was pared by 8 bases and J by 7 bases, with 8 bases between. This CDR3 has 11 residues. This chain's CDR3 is CASPRVGELFF. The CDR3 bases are TGTGCCAGCCCCCGAGTCGGGGAGCTGTTTTTT.

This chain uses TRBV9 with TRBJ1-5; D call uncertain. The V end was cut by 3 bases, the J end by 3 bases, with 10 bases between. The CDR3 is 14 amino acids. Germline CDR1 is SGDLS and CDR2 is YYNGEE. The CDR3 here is CASSGNMNNQPQHF. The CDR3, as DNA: TGTGCCAGCAGCGGAAACATGAACAATCAGCCCCAGCATTTT.

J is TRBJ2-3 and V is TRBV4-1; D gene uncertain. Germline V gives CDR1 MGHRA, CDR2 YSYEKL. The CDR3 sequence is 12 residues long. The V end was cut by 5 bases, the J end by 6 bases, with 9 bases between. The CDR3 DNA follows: TGCGCCAGCAGCACCGTTTTGGATACGCAGTATTTT. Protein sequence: CASSTVLDTQYF.

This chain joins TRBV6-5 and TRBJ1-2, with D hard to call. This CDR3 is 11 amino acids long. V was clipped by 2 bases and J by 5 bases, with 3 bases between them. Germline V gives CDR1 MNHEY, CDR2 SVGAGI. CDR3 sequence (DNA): TGTGCCAGCAGTTACGGGTATGGCTACACCTTC. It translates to CASSYGYGYTF.

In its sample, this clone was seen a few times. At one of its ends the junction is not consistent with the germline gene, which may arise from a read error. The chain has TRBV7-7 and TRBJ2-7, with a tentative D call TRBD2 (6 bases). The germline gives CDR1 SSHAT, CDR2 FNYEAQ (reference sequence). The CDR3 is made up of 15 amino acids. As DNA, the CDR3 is TGTGCTAGCAGCTTAGCGGCGGAGGGCCCCTACGAGCAGTACTTC. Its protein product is CASSLAAEGPYEQYF. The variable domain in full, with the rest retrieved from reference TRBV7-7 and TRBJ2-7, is GAGVSQSPRYKVTKRGQDVTLRCDPISSHATLYWYQQALGQGPEFLTYFNYEAQPDKSGLPSDRFSAERPEGSISTLTIQRTEQRDSAMYRCASSLAAEGPYEQYFGPGTRLTVT.

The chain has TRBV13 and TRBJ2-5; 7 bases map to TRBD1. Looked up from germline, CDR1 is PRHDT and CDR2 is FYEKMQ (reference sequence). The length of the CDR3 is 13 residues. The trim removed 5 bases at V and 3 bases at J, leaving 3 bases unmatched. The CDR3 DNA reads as TGTGCCAGCAGCATCGACAGGGAAGAGACCCAGTACTTC. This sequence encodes CASSIDREETQYF.

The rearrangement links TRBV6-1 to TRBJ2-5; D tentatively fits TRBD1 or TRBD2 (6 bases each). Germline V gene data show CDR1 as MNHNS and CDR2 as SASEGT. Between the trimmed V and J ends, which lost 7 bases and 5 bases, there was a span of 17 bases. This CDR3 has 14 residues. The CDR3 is CASKIGGSGETQYF. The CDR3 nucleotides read TGTGCCAGCAAAATAGGGGGGAGCGGGGAGACCCAGTACTTC.

CDR3 residues: CASSLPGTVGNNEQFF. The CDR3 bases are TGTGCCAGCAGCTTACCCGGGACAGTAGGGAACAATGAGCAGTTCTTC. The chain joins TRBV5-6 to TRBJ2-1; 7 bases are a match to TRBD1. Germline CDR1 reads SGHDT; CDR2 reads YYEEEE. CDR3 length: 16 amino acids. The trim removed 2 bases at V and 5 bases at J, leaving 10 bases unmatched.

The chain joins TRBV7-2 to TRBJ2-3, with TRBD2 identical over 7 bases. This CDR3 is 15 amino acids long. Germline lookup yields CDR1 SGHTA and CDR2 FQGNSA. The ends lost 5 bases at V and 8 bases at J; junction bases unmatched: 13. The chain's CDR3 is CASSRSAGTRATQYF. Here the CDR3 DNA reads TGTGCCAGCAGCCGTTCAGCGGGAACCAGGGCTACGCAGTATTTT.

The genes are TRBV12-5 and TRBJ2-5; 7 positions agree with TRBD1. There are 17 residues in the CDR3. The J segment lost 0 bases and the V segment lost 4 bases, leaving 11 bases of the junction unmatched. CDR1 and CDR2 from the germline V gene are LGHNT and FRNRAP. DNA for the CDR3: TGTGCTAGTGGTTCGCCCCGGACAGGAGCACACCAAGAGACCCAGTACTTC. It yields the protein CASGSPRTGAHQETQYF.

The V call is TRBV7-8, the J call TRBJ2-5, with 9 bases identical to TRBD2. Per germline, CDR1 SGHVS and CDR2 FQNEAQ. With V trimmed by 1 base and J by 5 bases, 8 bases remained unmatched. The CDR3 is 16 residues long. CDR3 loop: CASSLELAGGRETQYF. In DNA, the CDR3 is TGTGCCAGCAGCTTAGAACTTGCGGGGGGGCGTGAGACCCAGTACTTC.